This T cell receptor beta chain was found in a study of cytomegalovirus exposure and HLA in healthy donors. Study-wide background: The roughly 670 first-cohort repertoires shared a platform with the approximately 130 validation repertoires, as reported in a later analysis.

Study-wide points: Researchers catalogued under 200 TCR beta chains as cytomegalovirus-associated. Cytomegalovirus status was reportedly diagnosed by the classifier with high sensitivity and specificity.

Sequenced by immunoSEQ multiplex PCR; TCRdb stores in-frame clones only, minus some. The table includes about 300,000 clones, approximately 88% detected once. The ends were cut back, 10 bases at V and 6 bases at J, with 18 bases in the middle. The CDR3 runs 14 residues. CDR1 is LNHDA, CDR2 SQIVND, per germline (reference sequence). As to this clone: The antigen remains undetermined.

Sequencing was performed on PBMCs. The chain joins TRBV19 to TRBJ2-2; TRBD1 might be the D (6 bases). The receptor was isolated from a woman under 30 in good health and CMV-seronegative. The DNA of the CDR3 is TGTGCCACACAACAGGGATTCTGGCCCGGGGAGCTGTTTTTT. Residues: CATQQGFWPGELFF.